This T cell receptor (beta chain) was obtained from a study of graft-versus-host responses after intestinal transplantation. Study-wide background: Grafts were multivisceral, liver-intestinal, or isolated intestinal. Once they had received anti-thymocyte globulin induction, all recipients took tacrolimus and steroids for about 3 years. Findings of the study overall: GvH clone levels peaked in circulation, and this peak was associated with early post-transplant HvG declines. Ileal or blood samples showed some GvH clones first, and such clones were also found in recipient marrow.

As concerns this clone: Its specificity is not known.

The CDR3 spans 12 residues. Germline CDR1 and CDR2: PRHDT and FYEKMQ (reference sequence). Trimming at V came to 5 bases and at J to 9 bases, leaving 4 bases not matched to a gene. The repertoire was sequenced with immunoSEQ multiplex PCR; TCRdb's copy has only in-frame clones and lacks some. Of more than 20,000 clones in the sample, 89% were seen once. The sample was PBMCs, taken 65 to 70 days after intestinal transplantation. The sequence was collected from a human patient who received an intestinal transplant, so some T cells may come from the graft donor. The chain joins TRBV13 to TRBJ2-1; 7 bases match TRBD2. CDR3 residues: CASSPSGGEQFF. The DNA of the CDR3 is TGTGCCAGCAGCCCGTCGGGGGGTGAGCAGTTCTTC.